This T cell receptor beta chain was sequenced in a study of blood T cell repertoires in COVID-19. Only in-frame clones appear in the TCRdb table, and some are missing; sequencing was by immunoSEQ multiplex PCR. Of 250,000 or so clones in the sample, just under 85% were seen once. Sequencing used peripheral blood. The TCR comes from a woman of 80 years or more with acute or convalescent COVID-19.

The CDR3 region is CASSRRTSLGETQYF. The CDR3 coding sequence is TGTGCCAGCAGCCGAAGGACATCACTTGGGGAGACCCAGTACTTC. The chain carries TRBV5-4 and TRBJ2-5, with TRBD1 as a possible D gene (5 bases). V was shortened by 4 bases and J by 5 bases, with 18 bases between the two germline ends. Germline CDR1 SGHNT, CDR2 YYREEE (reference sequence). The CDR3 sequence is 15 residues long.